These 20 T cell receptor beta chains share one sample of origin, sequenced in a study of neoadjuvant nivolumab and ipilimumab in lung cancer. Only in-frame clones appear in the TCRdb table, and some are missing; sequencing was by immunoSEQ multiplex PCR. The sample has tens of thousands of clones, more than 85% seen once. The source material was peripheral blood, sampled after neoadjuvant nivolumab, alone or with ipilimumab, at or shortly before surgery. The receptor source for this set is an adult with non-small cell lung cancer.

This chain connects TRBV2 to TRBJ2-5; 14 bases align to TRBD2. The CDR3 sequence is 15 residues long. The J segment lost 5 bases and the V segment lost 7 bases, leaving 6 bases of the junction unmatched. Germline CDR1 SNHLY, CDR2 FYNNEI. The DNA of the CDR3 is TGTGCCAGCACAGTGGGACTAGCGGGAGTTGAGACCCAGTACTTC. It is translated as CASTVGLAGVETQYF.

This chain connects TRBV5-1 to TRBJ2-3, with D perhaps TRBD2 (6 bases). V shed 4 bases and J shed 1 base, with 19 bases lying between them. This CDR3 has 17 residues. The germline V gene encodes CDR1 SGHRS and CDR2 YFSETQ. The CDR3 bases are TGCGCCAGCAGCCCCCGGAGGGCGGCTAGCCGCACAGATACGCAGTATTTT. The encoded protein is CASSPRRAASRTDTQYF.

This clone was seen just once. The V gene is TRBV29-1, the J gene TRBJ1-1; 9 positions agree with TRBD1. The ends lost 5 bases at V and 5 bases at J; junction bases unmatched: 6. The germline gives CDR1 SQVTM, CDR2 ANQGSEA. This CDR3 region has 13 residues. This chain's CDR3 is CSVQGQGLTEAFF. The CDR3 DNA follows: TGCAGCGTTCAGGGACAGGGCTTGACTGAAGCTTTCTTT.

This clone was found once. The rearrangement joins TRBV7-9 to TRBJ2-2; 8 positions agree with TRBD2. Trimming cost V 1 base and J 6 bases; bases outside gene matches: 10. Germline V CDR1 and CDR2: SEHNR, FQNEAQ (reference sequence). CDR3 size: 17 residues. In nucleotides, the CDR3 is TGTGCCAGCAGCTTAGTTTTAGCGGGAACGGTGTCCGGGGAGCTGTTTTTT. This encodes CASSLVLAGTVSGELFF.

The chain is built from TRBV7-8 and TRBJ2-1; TRBD1 aligns across 9 bases. Trimming took 2 bases from V and 2 from J; bases not matched to a gene: 4. The CDR3 totals 16 residues. In germline, CDR1 is SGHVS, CDR2 FQNEAQ. The DNA of the CDR3 is TGTGCCAGCAGCTTAAGGCGACAGGGGGCCTACAATGAGCAGTTCTTC. It translates to CASSLRRQGAYNEQFF.

The V and J genes are TRBV10-2 and TRBJ1-4, with D possibly being TRBD1 (5 bases). Per the germline V gene, CDR1 is WSHSY and CDR2 is SAAADI. CDR3 size: 15 residues. The V end was cut by 2 bases, the J end by 6 bases, with 13 bases between. As DNA, the CDR3 is TGCGCCAGCAGTGAGCTACCCGGGACGGATGAAAAACTGTTTTTT. It codes for CASSELPGTDEKLFF.

This chain joins TRBV7-3 and TRBJ2-3; 7 positions match TRBD1. The germline V gene has CDR1 SGHTA and CDR2 FQGTGA. The junction had 4 bases not matched to a gene; V was cut back by 5 bases and J by 2 bases. The CDR3 extends over 14 amino acids. In nucleotides, the CDR3 is TGTGCCAGCAGCCTCGGGACAGACACAGATACGCAGTATTTT. This gives the protein CASSLGTDTDTQYF.

V is TRBV27 and J is TRBJ1-1; D uncertain. The CDR3 covers 14 residues. From germline, CDR1 is MNHEY and CDR2 SMNVEV (reference sequence). The V gene lost 3 bases and the J gene lost 3 bases, with 11 bases spanning the gap. The CDR3 spells CASSFLQTDTEAFF. DNA for the CDR3: TGTGCCAGCAGTTTCTTGCAAACGGACACTGAAGCTTTCTTT.

The CDR3 DNA sequence: TGCGCCAGCAGCTTGAGTGGCGGGTCGGTCAAGGAGGCGCAGTATTTT. This translates into CASSLSGGSVKEAQYF. This rearrangement joins TRBV5-1 to TRBJ2-3; D may be TRBD2 (5 bases). Trimming stripped 1 base from V and 10 bases from J, with 22 bases between. The CDR3 spans 16 residues. Germline V gene data show CDR1 as SGHRS and CDR2 as YFSETQ.

The genes are TRBV11-2 and TRBJ1-1; no clear D. Germline CDR1 reads SGHAT; CDR2 reads FQNNGV. V shed 11 bases and J shed 0 bases, with 10 bases lying between them. The CDR3 runs to 12 residues. As DNA, the CDR3 is TGTGCCTATGGGCGGATGAACACTGAAGCTTTCTTT. Its protein product is CAYGRMNTEAFF.

The rearrangement links TRBV5-6 to TRBJ2-5; 8 positions match TRBD1. Trimming removed 7 bases from V and 7 bases from J; junction bases left unmatched: 12. Germline-derived CDR1 and CDR2 are SGHDT and YYEEEE. The CDR3 has 14 amino acids. CDR3 loop: CASLDRGLPGTQYF. CDR3 DNA sequence: TGTGCCAGCCTCGACAGGGGCCTACCAGGGACCCAGTACTTC.

The rearrangement joins TRBV18 to TRBJ2-3; TRBD1 matches at 7 bases. Per germline, CDR1 KGHSH and CDR2 LQKENI. The CDR3 has 13 residues. With V trimmed by 6 bases and J by 10 bases, 10 bases remained unmatched. Here the CDR3 DNA reads TGTGCCAGCTCCTCCCCTACAGGGGTATCGCAGTATTTT. As protein: CASSSPTGVSQYF.

This clone was recorded only once. The CDR3 protein is CASSIGQFNYGYTF. The CDR3 bases are TGTGCCAGTAGTATCGGACAGTTCAACTATGGCTACACCTTC. The gene calls are TRBV19 and TRBJ1-2; weak D call: TRBD1 (6 bases). Trimming removed 3 bases from V and 2 bases from J, with 10 bases in between. CDR3 length equals 14 residues. Germline-derived CDR1 and CDR2 are LNHDA and SQIVND (reference sequence).

The rearrangement uses TRBV7-9 and TRBJ1-1; maybe TRBD1 (6 bases). The germline gives CDR1 SEHNR, CDR2 FQNEAQ (reference sequence). The CDR3 is made up of 12 amino acids. Trimming took off 7 bases at V and 4 bases at J, with 10 bases between the two ends. The DNA for the CDR3 is TGTGCCAGCAACAGGGAGGCCACTGAAGCTTTCTTT. This gives the protein CASNREATEAFF.

Only one count was recorded for this clone. The chain couples TRBV10-3 to TRBJ1-2, with a weak D call TRBD1 (5 bases). V was clipped by 6 bases and J by 8 bases, with 16 bases between them. CDR1 is ENHRY and CDR2 is SYGVKD in the germline V gene. The CDR3 has 13 residues. CDR3 residues: CAISAQGMGGYTF. DNA of the CDR3: TGTGCCATCAGCGCGCAGGGTATGGGGGGCTACACCTTC.

This rearrangement joins TRBV5-5 to TRBJ2-5; D gene unclear. The germline gives CDR1 SGHKS, CDR2 YYEKEE (reference sequence). CDR3 length equals 13 residues. The V end lost 0 bases, the J end lost 2 bases, and 5 bases lay between the germline ends. DNA for the CDR3: TGTGCCAGCAGCTTGGGGAGTCAAGAGACCCAGTACTTC. Its translation: CASSLGSQETQYF. Full variable domain (outside the CDR3, taken from reference TRBV5-5 and TRBJ2-5): DAGVTQSPTHLIKTRGQQVTLRCSPISGHKSVSWYQQVLGQGPQFIFQYYEKEERGRGNFPDRFSARQFPNYSSELNVNALLLGDSALYLCASSLGSQETQYFGPGTRLLVL.

The V call is TRBV19, the J call TRBJ2-2, with D possibly TRBD2 on 7 matching bases. CDR3 length equals 16 residues. Trimming removed 0 bases at V and 4 bases at J, with 12 bases between. Germline-derived CDR1 and CDR2 are LNHDA and SQIVND (reference sequence). In DNA form, the CDR3 reads TGTGCCAGTAGTATAGATAAGGGGGGGACCACCGGGGAGCTGTTTTTT. This codes for CASSIDKGGTTGELFF.

This rearrangement joins TRBV5-1 to TRBJ2-3, with D uncertain. CDR1 and CDR2 (germline): SGHRS, YFSETQ. This CDR3 spans 13 amino acids. Between the trimmed V and J ends, which lost 5 bases and 0 bases, there was a span of 7 bases. Written as DNA, the CDR3 is TGCGCCAGCAGTCAGGCTAGCACAGATACGCAGTATTTT. Residues: CASSQASTDTQYF.

This clone has a single count. This rearrangement joins TRBV9 to TRBJ1-1; D remains unclear. The length of the CDR3 is 14 residues. With 4 bases removed from V and 0 bases from J, the gap between germline ends came to 10 bases. Germline V gene lookup returns CDR1 SGDLS and CDR2 YYNGEE. CDR3 loop: CASSLSAVNTEAFF. The CDR3 bases are TGTGCCAGCAGCCTGTCGGCAGTGAACACTGAAGCTTTCTTT.

V gene TRBV29-1 combines with J gene TRBJ1-4; unclear D gene. The CDR3 has 12 residues. The V gene's germline CDR1 is SQVTM and CDR2 ANQGSEA. Trimming took off 7 bases at V and 3 bases at J, with 9 bases between the two ends. CDR3 sequence (DNA): TGCAGCGGCGGGTTCGCTAATGAAAAACTGTTTTTT. It yields the protein CSGGFANEKLFF.